The clone carrying this TCR beta chain was seen many times. The target antigen is unknown. Amplified TCR beta CDR3 regions came from RNA transcripts. A first-round RT-PCR of the TCR CDR3 used the HTBI primer set. TCRdb reanalysed the multiplex PCR reads using MiXCR and keeps one entry per CDR3 protein. The sample has more than 300,000 distinct CDR3 sequences, 14% seen once. The data are from a study of T cells in Graves' hyperthyroidism and ophthalmopathy. The overall study: Peripheral blood samples were taken at initial diagnosis, prior to any treatment. Notes on the study in general: Expanded thyroid clonotypes (above 0.001) were mostly also found in blood.

The definition of stable Graves' hyperthyroidism was no ophthalmopathy progression within 18 months. This sample holds PBMCs from less than 13 ml fresh peripheral blood. V trimming: 5 bases; J trimming: 0 bases; junction bases outside the gene matches: 18. Germline values: CDR1 SNHLY, CDR2 FYNNEI. This CDR3 region has 19 residues. The chain joins TRBV2 to TRBJ2-5, with TRBD1 matching 7 bases. This clonotype originated in a young woman with Graves' hyperthyroidism. Sequenced: blood. CDR3 amino acids: CASSLPIQIRDRNQETQYF. The CDR3 DNA is TGTGCCAGCAGTCTCCCGATTCAAATCCGGGACAGAAACCAAGAGACCCAGTACTTC.